This T cell receptor (beta chain) comes out of a study of OX40 agonist ivuxolimab in advanced cancers. In the study overall: Dose-escalation cases comprised hepatocellular carcinoma, melanoma, renal cell or head and neck cancer.

General observations from the study: Among the lowest levels of clonal expansion were found in partial responders at 0.1-3.0 mg/kg. The antigens recognized by the expanded peripheral T cells, that is their antigen specificity, were not determined.

Notes on this clone: Its specificity is unknown.

It was autoimmune disease history or systemic immunosuppression that excluded patients. The assay was immunoSEQ multiplex PCR, and TCRdb's table has in-frame clones only and misses some. The table records about 53,000 clones, approximately 84% of them present only once. The germline V gene has CDR1 LGHNT and CDR2 FRNRAP. The CDR3 covers 16 residues. The V and J ends lost 0 bases and 4 bases respectively, with 15 bases between them. This receptor was identified in an adult with an advanced solid tumor such as melanoma, head and neck, liver or kidney cancer. Here the sequenced sample was CD4+ or CD8+ T cells sorted from blood, taken in a trial of the OX40 agonist ivuxolimab. The J gene is TRBJ1-1, the V gene TRBV12-5; D is possibly TRBD1 (6 bases). Here the CDR3 reads CASGLVLGGIGTEAFF. CDR3 sequence (DNA): TGTGCTAGTGGTTTGGTCTTAGGGGGGATAGGCACTGAAGCTTTCTTT.